Sequencing of this TCR beta chain was carried out in a study of Ad26.COV2.S vaccination and SARS-CoV-2 variants. For the study at large: Trial arm assignment for the donor was COV1001 Ad26.COV2.S. General study results and limits: Greater spike-specific TCR breadth was seen in vaccine recipients than in placebo recipients.

This clone was seen once. Antigen: not known. This table comes from immunoSEQ multiplex PCR, and its TCRdb copy is limited to in-frame clones, with some not included. The table includes about 350,000 clones, more than 75% detected once. Looked up from germline, CDR1 is SGHDN and CDR2 is FVKESK. This CDR3 is 15 amino acids long. V dropped 2 bases and J dropped 8; count of bases not matched to a gene: 4. Noted treatment: approximately 18 received Ad26.COV2.S at low or high dose, single or two shots; about five received placebo; per-sample allocation not given. Samples came from day 63 after the first vaccine or placebo injection.

The sequenced sample was peripheral blood, obtained in a trial of Ad26.COV2.S vaccine versus placebo. V is TRBV14 and J is TRBJ2-1, with 12 bases matching TRBD2. This receptor was taken from a person between 18 and 60 years old who received the Ad26.COV2.S COVID-19 vaccine or a placebo. The CDR3 region has the DNA TGTGCCAGCAGCCAACTAGCGGGGGGGCCGTATGAGCAGTTCTTC. This sequence encodes CASSQLAGGPYEQFF.